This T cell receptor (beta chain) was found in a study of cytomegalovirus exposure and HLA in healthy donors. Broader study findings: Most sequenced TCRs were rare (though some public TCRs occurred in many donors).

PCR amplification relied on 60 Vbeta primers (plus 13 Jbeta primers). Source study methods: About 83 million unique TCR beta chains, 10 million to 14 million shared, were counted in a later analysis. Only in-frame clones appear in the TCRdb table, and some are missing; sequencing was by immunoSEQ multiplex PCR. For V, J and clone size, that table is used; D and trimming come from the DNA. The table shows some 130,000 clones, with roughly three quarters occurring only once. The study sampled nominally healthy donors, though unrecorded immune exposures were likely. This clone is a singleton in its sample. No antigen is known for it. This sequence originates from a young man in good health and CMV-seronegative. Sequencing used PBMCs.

CDR3: CASSRGILYGYTF. For the CDR3, the DNA is TGTGCCAGCAGCCGGGGGATACTCTATGGCTACACCTTC. The chain couples TRBV5-8 to TRBJ1-2, with a tentative D call TRBD1 (5 bases). V was pared by 4 bases and J by 4 bases, with 11 bases between. CDR1 is SGHTS and CDR2 is YDEGEE in the germline V gene. There are 13 residues in the CDR3.